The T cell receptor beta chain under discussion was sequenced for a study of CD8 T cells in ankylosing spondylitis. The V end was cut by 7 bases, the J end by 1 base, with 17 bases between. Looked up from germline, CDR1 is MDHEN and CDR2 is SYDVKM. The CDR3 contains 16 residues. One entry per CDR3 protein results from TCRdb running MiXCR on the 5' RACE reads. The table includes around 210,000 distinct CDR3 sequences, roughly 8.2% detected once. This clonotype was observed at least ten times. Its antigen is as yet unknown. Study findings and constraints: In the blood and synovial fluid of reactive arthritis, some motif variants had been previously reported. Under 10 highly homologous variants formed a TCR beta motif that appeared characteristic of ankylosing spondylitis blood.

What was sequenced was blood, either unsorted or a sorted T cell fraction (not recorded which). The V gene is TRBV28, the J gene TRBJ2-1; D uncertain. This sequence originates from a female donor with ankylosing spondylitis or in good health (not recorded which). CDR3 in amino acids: CASTSNEPGSYNEQFF. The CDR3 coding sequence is TGTGCCAGCACCTCCAATGAACCCGGATCCTACAATGAGCAGTTCTTC.